The clone carrying this T cell receptor beta chain was seen more than once but under ten times. The antigen remains unidentified. This sample is drawn from a study of T-cell reconstitution after alpha-beta-depleted transplantation in children. Whole-study results and caveats: Surviving recipient T cells and intrathymic progenitors accounted for some patients' high TCRbeta diversity at day 60.

It was with unique molecular identifiers that the TCRbeta library was prepared. TCRdb re-called the PCR reads with MiXCR, one entry per CDR3 protein. The sample includes around 490,000 distinct CDR3 sequences, 9.5% to 12% of them seen just once. Between the trimmed V and J ends, which lost 4 bases and 4 bases, there was a span of 19 bases. This CDR3 contains 16 residues. CDR1 is LGHDT, CDR2 YNNKEL, per germline (reference sequence). Sequences were derived from PBMCs, mostly from graft donor cells, sampled 180 days after TCRalphabeta/CD19-depleted stem cell transplant. The gene calls are TRBV3-1 and TRBJ1-2; D not certain. The clonotype originates from a female patient aged 2-9 years who had a stem cell transplant for aplastic anemia, so the T cells may come from the graft donor. CDR3 amino acids: CASSPPGLRIGYGYTF. The CDR3 DNA reads as TGTGCCAGCAGCCCTCCCGGGCTCAGAATAGGCTATGGCTACACCTTC.